This TCR beta chain was found in a study of cytomegalovirus exposure and HLA in healthy donors. Study results and caveats: Some V segments, TRBV6-2 and TRBV6-3 among them, were indistinguishable and were therefore excluded. There were under 200 TCR beta chains listed as cytomegalovirus-associated. The authors later linked a missense DCLRE1C variant to TCR beta V- and J-gene trimming.

Use of 60 Vbeta and 13 Jbeta primers characterized the PCR. This table comes from immunoSEQ multiplex PCR, and its TCRdb copy is limited to in-frame clones, with some not included. The table lists approximately 120,000 clones, just under 75% of them singletons. This clone was found once. Its antigen is still unknown. The junction had 6 bases not matched to a gene; V was cut back by 3 bases and J by 7 bases. Germline CDR1 reads SGHTA; CDR2 reads FQGNSA. This CDR3 comprises 15 residues. The material sequenced was PBMCs. The TCR comes from a human donor in good health. The chain employs TRBV7-2 and TRBJ1-5; 10 nucleotides align to TRBD1. In nucleotides, the CDR3 is TGTGCCAGCAGCTTGACAGGGGGCGCGGGACAGCCCCAGCATTTT. It encodes CASSLTGGAGQPQHF.